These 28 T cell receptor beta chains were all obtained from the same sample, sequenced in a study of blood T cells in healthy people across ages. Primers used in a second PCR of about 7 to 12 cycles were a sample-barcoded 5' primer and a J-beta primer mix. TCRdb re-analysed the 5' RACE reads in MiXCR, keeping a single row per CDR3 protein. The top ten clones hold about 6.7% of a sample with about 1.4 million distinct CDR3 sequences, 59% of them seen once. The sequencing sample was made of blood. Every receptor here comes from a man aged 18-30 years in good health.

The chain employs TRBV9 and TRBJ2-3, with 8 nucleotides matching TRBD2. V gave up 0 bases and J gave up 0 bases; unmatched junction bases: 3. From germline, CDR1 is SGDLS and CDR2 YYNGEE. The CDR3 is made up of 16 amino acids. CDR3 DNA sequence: TGTGCCAGCAGCGTAGATCCTAGCGGGAGCACAGATACGCAGTATTTT. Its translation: CASSVDPSGSTDTQYF.

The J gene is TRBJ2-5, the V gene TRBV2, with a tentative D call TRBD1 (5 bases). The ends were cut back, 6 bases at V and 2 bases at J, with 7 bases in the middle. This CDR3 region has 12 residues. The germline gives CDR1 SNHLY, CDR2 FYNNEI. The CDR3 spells CASRRQQETQYF. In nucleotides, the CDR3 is TGTGCCAGCAGAAGACAGCAAGAGACCCAGTACTTC.

CDR3 sequence: CASTRPSPEELFF. CDR3 bases: TGTGCCAGCACCCGACCGAGTCCGGAGGAACTGTTTTTT. The chain combines TRBV6-2 or TRBV6-3 with TRBJ1-4; D gene ambiguous. CDR1 is MNHEY, CDR2 SVGEGT, per germline. This CDR3 contains 13 residues. V lost 7 bases to trimming and J lost 12 bases, with 18 bases between them.

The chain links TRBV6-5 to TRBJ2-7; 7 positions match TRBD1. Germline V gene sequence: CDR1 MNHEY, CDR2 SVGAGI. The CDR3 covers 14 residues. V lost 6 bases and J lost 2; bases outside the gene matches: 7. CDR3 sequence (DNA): TGTGCCAGCAGCGACAGGGAAACTACCTACGAGCAGTACTTC. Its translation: CASSDRETTYEQYF.

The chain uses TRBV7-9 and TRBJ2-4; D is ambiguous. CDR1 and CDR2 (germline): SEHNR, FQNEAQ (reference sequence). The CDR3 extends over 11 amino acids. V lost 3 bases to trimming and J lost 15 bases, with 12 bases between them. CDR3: CASSFSRRGYF. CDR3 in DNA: TGTGCCAGCAGCTTTTCCAGACGAGGGTACTTC. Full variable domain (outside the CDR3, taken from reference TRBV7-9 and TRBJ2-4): DTGVSQNPRHKITKRGQNVTFRCDPISEHNRLYWYRQTLGQGPEFLTYFQNEAQLEKSRLLSDRFSAERPKGSFSTLEIQRTEQGDSAMYLCASSFSRRGYFGAGTRLSVL.

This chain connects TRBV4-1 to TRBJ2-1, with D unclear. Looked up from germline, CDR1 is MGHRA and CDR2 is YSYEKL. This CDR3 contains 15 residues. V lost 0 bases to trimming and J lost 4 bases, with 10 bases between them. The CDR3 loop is CASSQEWNLYNEQFF. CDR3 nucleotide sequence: TGCGCCAGCAGCCAAGAGTGGAACCTTTACAATGAGCAGTTCTTC.

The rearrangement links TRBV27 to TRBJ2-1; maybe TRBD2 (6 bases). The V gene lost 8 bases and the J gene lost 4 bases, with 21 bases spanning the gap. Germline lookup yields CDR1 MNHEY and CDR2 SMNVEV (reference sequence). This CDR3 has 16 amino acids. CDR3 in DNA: TGTGCCAGCTGGGGTCCGGGGGATCCGACATACAATGAGCAGTTCTTC. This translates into CASWGPGDPTYNEQFF.

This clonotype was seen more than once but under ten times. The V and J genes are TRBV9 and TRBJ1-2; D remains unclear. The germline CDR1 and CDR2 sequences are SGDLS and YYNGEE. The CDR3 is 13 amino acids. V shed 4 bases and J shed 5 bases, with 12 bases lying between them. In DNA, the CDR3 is TGTGCCAGCAGCACCGGGAGAAGTTATGGCTACACCTTC. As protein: CASSTGRSYGYTF.

CDR3 region: CASSAGDRAGNYGYTF. The CDR3, as DNA: TGTGCCAGCAGTGCCGGGGACAGGGCGGGAAACTATGGCTACACCTTC. This rearrangement joins TRBV6-1 to TRBJ1-2; TRBD1 matches 9 bases. Germline CDR1 is MNHNS and CDR2 is SASEGT. V dropped 4 bases and J dropped 2; count of bases not matched to a gene: 8. The CDR3 is 16 residues long.

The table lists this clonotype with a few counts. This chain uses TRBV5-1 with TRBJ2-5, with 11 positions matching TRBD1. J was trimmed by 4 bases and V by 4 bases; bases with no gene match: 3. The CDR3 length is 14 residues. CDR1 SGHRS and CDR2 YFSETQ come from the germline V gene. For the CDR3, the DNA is TGCGCCAGCAGCATCGGACAGGGGGCAGAGACCCAGTACTTC. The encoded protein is CASSIGQGAETQYF.

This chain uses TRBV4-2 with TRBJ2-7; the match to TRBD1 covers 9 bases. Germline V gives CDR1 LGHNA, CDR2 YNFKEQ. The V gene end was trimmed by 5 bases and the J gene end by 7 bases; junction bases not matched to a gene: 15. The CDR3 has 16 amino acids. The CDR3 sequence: CASSSTPGQGFYEQYF. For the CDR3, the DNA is TGTGCCAGCAGCTCAACTCCGGGACAGGGTTTTTATGAGCAGTACTTC.

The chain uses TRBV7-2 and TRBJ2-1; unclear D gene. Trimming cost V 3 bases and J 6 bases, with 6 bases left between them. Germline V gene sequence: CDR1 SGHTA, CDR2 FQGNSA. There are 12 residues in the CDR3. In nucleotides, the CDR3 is TGTGCCAGCAGCTTCATCATCAATGAGCAGTTCTTC. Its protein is CASSFIINEQFF.

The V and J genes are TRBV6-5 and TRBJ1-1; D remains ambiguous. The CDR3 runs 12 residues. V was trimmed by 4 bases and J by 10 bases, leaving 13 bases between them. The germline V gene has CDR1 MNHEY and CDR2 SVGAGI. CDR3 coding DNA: TGTGCCAGCAGTTCCGCGGGCCCTGGAGCTTTCTTT. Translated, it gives CASSSAGPGAFF.

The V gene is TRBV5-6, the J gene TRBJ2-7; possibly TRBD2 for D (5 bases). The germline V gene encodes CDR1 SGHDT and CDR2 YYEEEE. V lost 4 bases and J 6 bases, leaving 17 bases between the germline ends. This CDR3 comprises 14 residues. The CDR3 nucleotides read TGTGCCAGCAGCCTAGGCTACCGGGATTCCGAGCAGTACTTC. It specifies CASSLGYRDSEQYF.

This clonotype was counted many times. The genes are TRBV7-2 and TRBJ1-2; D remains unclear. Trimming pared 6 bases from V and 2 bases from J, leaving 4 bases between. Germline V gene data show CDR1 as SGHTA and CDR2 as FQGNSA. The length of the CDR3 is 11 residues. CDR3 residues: CASSANYGYTF. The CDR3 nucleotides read TGTGCCAGCAGTGCCAACTATGGCTACACCTTC.

The CDR3 is CASSSTGGPGYTF. CDR3 DNA sequence: TGTGCCAGCAGTAGTACAGGGGGCCCCGGCTACACCTTC. The chain is built from TRBV27 and TRBJ1-2; 9 bases are shared with TRBD1. V shed 5 bases, J shed 8 bases, and the junction held 6 bases outside the gene matches. CDR1 is MNHEY, CDR2 SMNVEV, per germline (reference sequence). The CDR3 totals 13 residues.

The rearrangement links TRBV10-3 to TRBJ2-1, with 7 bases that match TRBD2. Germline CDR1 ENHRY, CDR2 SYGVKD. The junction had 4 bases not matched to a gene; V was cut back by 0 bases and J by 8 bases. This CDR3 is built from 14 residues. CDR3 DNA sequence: TGTGCCATCAGTGAGTCGGGGGAGGGCGATGAGCAGTTCTTC. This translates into CAISESGEGDEQFF.

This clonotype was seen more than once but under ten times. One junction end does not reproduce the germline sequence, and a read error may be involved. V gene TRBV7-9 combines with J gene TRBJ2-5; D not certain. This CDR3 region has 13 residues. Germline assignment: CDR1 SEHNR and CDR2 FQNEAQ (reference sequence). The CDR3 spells CASSLVREETQYF. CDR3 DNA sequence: TGTGCTAGCAGCTTAGTTAGGGAAGAGACCCAGTACTTC.

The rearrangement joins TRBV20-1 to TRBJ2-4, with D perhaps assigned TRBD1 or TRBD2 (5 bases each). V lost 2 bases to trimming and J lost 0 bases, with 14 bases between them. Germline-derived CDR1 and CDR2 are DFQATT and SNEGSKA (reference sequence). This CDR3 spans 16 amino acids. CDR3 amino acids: CSARPRENLAKNIQYF. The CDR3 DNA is TGCAGTGCTAGACCCAGGGAGAATCTAGCCAAAAACATTCAGTACTTC.

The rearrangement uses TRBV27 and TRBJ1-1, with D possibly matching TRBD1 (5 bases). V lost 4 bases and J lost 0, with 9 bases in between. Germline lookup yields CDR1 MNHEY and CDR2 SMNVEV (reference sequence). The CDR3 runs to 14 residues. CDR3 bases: TGTGCCAGCAGTTACAGGCCGTTGAACACTGAAGCTTTCTTT. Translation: CASSYRPLNTEAFF.

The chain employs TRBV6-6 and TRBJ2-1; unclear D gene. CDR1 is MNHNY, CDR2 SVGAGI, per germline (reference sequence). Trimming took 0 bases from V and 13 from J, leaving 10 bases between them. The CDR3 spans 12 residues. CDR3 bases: TGTGCCAGCAGTTACTCTAAAGAGACCCAGTTCTTC. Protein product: CASSYSKETQFF.

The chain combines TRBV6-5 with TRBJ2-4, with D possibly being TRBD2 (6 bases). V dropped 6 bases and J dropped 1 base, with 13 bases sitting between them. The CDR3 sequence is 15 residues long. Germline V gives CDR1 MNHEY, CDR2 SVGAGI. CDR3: CASRASGGAKNIQYF. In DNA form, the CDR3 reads TGTGCCAGCAGAGCGAGTGGGGGGGCCAAAAACATTCAGTACTTC.

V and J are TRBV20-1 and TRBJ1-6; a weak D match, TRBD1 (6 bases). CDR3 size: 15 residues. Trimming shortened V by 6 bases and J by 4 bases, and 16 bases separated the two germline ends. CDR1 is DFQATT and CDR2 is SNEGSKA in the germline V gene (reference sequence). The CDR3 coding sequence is TGCAGTGCCCGCAGGGGCGACTATTATAATTCACCCCTCCACTTT. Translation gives CSARRGDYYNSPLHF.

In DNA form, the CDR3 reads TGTGCCAGCAGCCAAGGGGAGGGACCCCTAGGGGGCTACACCTTC. As protein: CASSQGEGPLGGYTF. The chain carries TRBV4-2 and TRBJ1-2, with D perhaps TRBD1 (5 bases). There are 15 residues in the CDR3. Looked up from germline, CDR1 is LGHNA and CDR2 is YNFKEQ. V was pared by 1 base and J by 8 bases, with 17 bases between.

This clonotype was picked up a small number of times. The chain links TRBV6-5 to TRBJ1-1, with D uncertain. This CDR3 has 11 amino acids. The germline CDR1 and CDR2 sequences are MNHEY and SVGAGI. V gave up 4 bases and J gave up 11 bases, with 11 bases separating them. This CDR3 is CASSFGEKAFF. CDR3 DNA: TGTGCCAGCAGTTTTGGGGAAAAGGCTTTCTTT.

CDR3 sequence (DNA): TGTGCCAGCAGCCAAGATTACTCCCCGTGGGGGGAGACCCAGTACTTC. Protein: CASSQDYSPWGETQYF. The chain uses TRBV3-1 and TRBJ2-5; the D gene could be TRBD1 or TRBD2 (5 bases each). CDR3 length: 16 residues. The V and J ends lost 0 bases and 5 bases respectively, with 16 bases between them. CDR1 is LGHDT, CDR2 YNNKEL, per germline (reference sequence).

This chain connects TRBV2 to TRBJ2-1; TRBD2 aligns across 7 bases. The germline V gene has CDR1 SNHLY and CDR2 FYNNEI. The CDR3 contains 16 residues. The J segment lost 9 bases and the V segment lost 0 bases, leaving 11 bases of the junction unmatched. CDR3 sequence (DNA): TGTGCCAGCAGTGAAGCGCTTCCGGGAGGAGACAGTGAGCAGTTCTTC. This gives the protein CASSEALPGGDSEQFF.

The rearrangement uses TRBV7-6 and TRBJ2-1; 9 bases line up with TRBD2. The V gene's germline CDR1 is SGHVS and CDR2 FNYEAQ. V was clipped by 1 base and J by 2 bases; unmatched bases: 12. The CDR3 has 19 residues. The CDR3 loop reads CASSLVLARASGTYNEQFF. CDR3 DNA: TGTGCCAGCAGCTTAGTTCTAGCACGTGCTAGCGGGACCTACAATGAGCAGTTCTTC.